The next 2 T cell receptor beta chains were all read from a single sample in a study. From the RT-PCR reads, TCRdb called clonotypes with MiXCR, one entry per CDR3 protein. There are approximately 720,000 distinct CDR3 sequences in the sample; 13% to 15% occur only once, and 3.6% lies in the top ten. The sequenced sample was memory CD4+ T cells from blood. These receptors were obtained from a female donor in good health, serving as a healthy control.

The rearrangement links TRBV2 to TRBJ1-4; D uncertain. Trimming pared 7 bases from V and 5 bases from J, leaving 11 bases between. The CDR3 is made up of 13 amino acids. CDR1 and CDR2 from the germline V gene are SNHLY and FYNNEI. CDR3 coding DNA: TGTGCCAGCAACACGATTAAAAATGAAAAACTGTTTTTT. It yields the protein CASNTIKNEKLFF. Full variable domain (rest looked up from reference TRBV2 and TRBJ1-4): EPEVTQTPSHQVTQMGQEVILRCVPISNHLYFYWYRQILGQKVEFLVSFYNNEISEKSEIFDDQFSVERPDGSNFTLKIRSTKLEDSAMYFCASNTIKNEKLFFGSGTQLSVL.

The gene calls are TRBV7-9 and TRBJ1-1, with a possible D match to TRBD1 (5 bases). V lost 3 bases, J lost 7 bases, and 9 bases lay in between. The CDR3 is 12 amino acids. Germline CDR1 and CDR2: SEHNR and FQNEAQ (reference sequence). The CDR3 sequence is CASSLGVHEAFF. The CDR3 DNA reads as TGTGCCAGCAGCTTGGGGGTGCATGAAGCTTTCTTT.